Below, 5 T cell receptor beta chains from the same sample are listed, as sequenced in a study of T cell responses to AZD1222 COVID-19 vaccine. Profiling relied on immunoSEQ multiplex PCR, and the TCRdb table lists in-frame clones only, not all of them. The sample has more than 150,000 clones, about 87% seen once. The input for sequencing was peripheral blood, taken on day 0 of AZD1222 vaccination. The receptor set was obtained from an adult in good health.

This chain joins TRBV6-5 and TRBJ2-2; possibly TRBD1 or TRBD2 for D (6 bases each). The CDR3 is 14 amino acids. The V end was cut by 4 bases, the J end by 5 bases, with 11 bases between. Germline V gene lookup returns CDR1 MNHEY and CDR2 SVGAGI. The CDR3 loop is CASSSRGRTGELFF. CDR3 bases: TGTGCCAGCAGTTCCCGGGGGCGAACCGGGGAGCTGTTTTTT.

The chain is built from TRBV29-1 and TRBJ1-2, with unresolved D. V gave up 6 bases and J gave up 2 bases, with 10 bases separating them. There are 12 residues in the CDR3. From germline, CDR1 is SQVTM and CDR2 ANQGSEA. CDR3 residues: CSVVVGNYGYTF. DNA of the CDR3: TGCAGCGTCGTGGTGGGGAACTATGGCTACACCTTC.

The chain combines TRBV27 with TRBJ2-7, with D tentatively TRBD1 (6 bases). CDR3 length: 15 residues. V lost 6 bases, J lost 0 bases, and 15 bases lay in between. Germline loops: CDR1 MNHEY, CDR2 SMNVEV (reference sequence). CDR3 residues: CASSAYRANSYEQYF. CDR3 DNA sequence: TGTGCCAGCAGCGCGTACAGGGCGAACTCCTACGAGCAGTACTTC.

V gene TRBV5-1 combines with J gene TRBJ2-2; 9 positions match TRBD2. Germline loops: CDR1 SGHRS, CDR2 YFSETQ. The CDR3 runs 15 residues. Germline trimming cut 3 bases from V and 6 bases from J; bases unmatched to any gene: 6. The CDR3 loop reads CASSSGLAEAGELFF. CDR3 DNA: TGCGCCAGCAGCTCGGGACTAGCCGAGGCCGGGGAGCTGTTTTTT.

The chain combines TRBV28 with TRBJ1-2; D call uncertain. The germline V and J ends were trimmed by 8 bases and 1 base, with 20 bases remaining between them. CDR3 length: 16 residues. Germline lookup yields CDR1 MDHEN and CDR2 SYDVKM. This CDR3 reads CASFEAAWGDNYGYTF. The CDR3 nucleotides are TGTGCCAGCTTCGAGGCCGCCTGGGGTGATAACTATGGCTACACCTTC.